Sequencing of this TCR beta chain was carried out in a study of Ad26.COV2.S vaccination and SARS-CoV-2 variants. For the study at large: Donor allocation was to the COV1001 Ad26.COV2.S trial arm. Ad26.COV2.S given intramuscularly, once or twice 56 days apart.

The method was immunoSEQ multiplex PCR; TCRdb's version includes in-frame clones alone and lacks a portion of them. Here the sample spans hundreds of thousands of clones, around 82% being singletons. Treatment denoted: some 19 received Ad26.COV2.S at low or high dose, single or two shots; 5 received placebo; per-sample allocation not given. It was on day 63 after the first vaccine or placebo injection that samples were taken. Germline CDR1 and CDR2: SGHTA and FQGNSA. The CDR3 totals 12 residues. With 4 bases clipped from V and 4 bases from J, the junction kept 1 base outside the gene matches. This clone came up a few times.

The sample here was peripheral blood, taken in a trial of Ad26.COV2.S vaccine versus placebo. This chain connects TRBV7-2 to TRBJ2-7; 7 bases fit TRBD2. This sequence originates from a person aged 18-65 years who received the Ad26.COV2.S COVID-19 vaccine or a placebo. The CDR3 nucleotides are TGTGCCAGCAGCTCGCGGGGGTACGAGCAGTACTTC. It codes for CASSSRGYEQYF.